The 19 T cell receptor beta chains below all came from one sample that was sequenced in a study of T cell changes during pregnancy in multiple sclerosis. Produced via immunoSEQ multiplex PCR; TCRdb's table is partial and in-frame only. This sample has around 48,000 clones, with roughly 90% found just once. Sequencing used CD8+ T cells from peripheral blood mononuclear cells, obtained before pregnancy. These receptors originate from a female donor with multiple sclerosis, enrolled in a pregnancy study.

This sequence joins TRBV9 and TRBJ1-3; the D gene is possibly TRBD1 (5 bases). Trimming removed 3 bases at V and 0 bases at J, with 13 bases between. CDR1 SGDLS and CDR2 YYNGEE come from the germline V gene. CDR3 size: 16 residues. The CDR3 nucleotides read TGTGCCAGCAGCGGGTTAAGGGGAAGCTCTGGAAACACCATATATTTT. Translated: CASSGLRGSSGNTIYF.

With respect to this clone: Other nucleotide sequences in the sample specify the same CDR3. V and J are TRBV4-3 and TRBJ2-7; tentatively, D is TRBD2 (5 bases). The V end was cut by 0 bases, the J end by 3 bases, with 6 bases between. CDR1 and CDR2 from the germline V gene are LGHNA and YSLEER. There are 13 residues in the CDR3. The CDR3 DNA reads as TGCGCCAGCAGCCAAGATCGGGGCTACGAGCAGTACTTC. Protein sequence: CASSQDRGYEQYF.

J is TRBJ2-7 and V is TRBV15, with a tentative D call TRBD1 (6 bases). Germline CDR1 reads LNHNV; CDR2 reads YYDKDF (reference sequence). The V end was cut by 5 bases, the J end by 5 bases, with 16 bases between. The CDR3 runs to 14 residues. CDR3 amino acids: CATSGTRVYHEQYF. As DNA, the CDR3 is TGTGCCACCAGCGGGACACGAGTCTACCACGAGCAGTACTTC.

This clone turned up a few times. The rearrangement links TRBV10-3 to TRBJ2-5, with D possibly TRBD1 on 5 matching bases. The CDR3 consists of 14 residues. Trimming cost V 3 bases and J 4 bases, with 12 bases left between them. Germline V gives CDR1 ENHRY, CDR2 SYGVKD. CDR3 in amino acids: CAISDPRQGETQYF. DNA of the CDR3: TGTGCCATCAGTGACCCCCGCCAGGGAGAGACCCAGTACTTC.

This clone has only a few counts. The genes are TRBV2 and TRBJ1-1, with unresolved D. This CDR3 spans 15 amino acids. Germline CDR1 reads SNHLY; CDR2 reads FYNNEI. Trimming removed 10 bases from V and 1 base from J, with 19 bases in between. This CDR3 is CATLGYQRANTEAFF. In nucleotides, the CDR3 is TGTGCCACCTTAGGGTACCAGAGGGCGAACACTGAAGCTTTCTTT.

The chain recombines TRBV2 with TRBJ1-2; TRBD1 matches at 7 bases. The CDR3 totals 17 residues. V shed 0 bases, J shed 7 bases, and the junction held 14 bases outside the gene matches. Germline CDR1 reads SNHLY; CDR2 reads FYNNEI. The CDR3 spells CASSEADPSQGESGYTF. The DNA of the CDR3 is TGTGCCAGCAGTGAAGCGGACCCTTCGCAGGGGGAAAGTGGCTACACCTTC.

The chain joins TRBV5-1 to TRBJ2-7; D may be TRBD2 (6 bases). Trimming removed 0 bases from V and 2 bases from J, with 12 bases in between. The length of the CDR3 is 15 residues. Germline CDR1 is SGHRS and CDR2 is YFSETQ. CDR3 amino acids: CASSLGGEFPYEQYF. CDR3 nucleotide sequence: TGCGCCAGCAGCTTGGGGGGGGAATTCCCCTACGAGCAGTACTTC.

This clone occurred once. J is TRBJ2-5 and V is TRBV7-2, with 9 bases identical to TRBD2. CDR3 length equals 18 residues. Per germline, CDR1 SGHTA and CDR2 FQGNSA. V lost 0 bases, J lost 5 bases, and 13 bases stayed unmatched. CDR3 protein: CASSLAALAGYTSETQYF. In nucleotides, the CDR3 is TGTGCCAGCAGCTTAGCCGCCCTAGCGGGGTACACCAGCGAGACCCAGTACTTC.

The V gene is TRBV9, the J gene TRBJ2-5, with 7 bases aligning to TRBD2. This CDR3 has 14 residues. V lost 3 bases, J lost 4 bases, and 6 bases stayed unmatched. In germline, CDR1 is SGDLS, CDR2 YYNGEE. Here the CDR3 DNA reads TGTGCCAGCAGCGGGGGACTAACAGGAGAGACCCAGTACTTC. It is translated as CASSGGLTGETQYF.

The V and J genes are TRBV19 and TRBJ1-2; D is possibly TRBD1 (6 bases). Trimming removed 3 bases at V and 8 bases at J, with 22 bases between. The length of the CDR3 is 16 residues. Germline CDR1 LNHDA, CDR2 SQIVND (reference sequence). As DNA, the CDR3 is TGTGCCAGTAGTATCCCAGACACCCGGGGGGCCTACGGCTACACCTTC. It translates to CASSIPDTRGAYGYTF.

V gene TRBV9 combines with J gene TRBJ1-2; TRBD1 agrees at 10 bases. This CDR3 is built from 15 residues. CDR1 is SGDLS and CDR2 is YYNGEE in the germline V gene. Trimming cost V 2 bases and J 6 bases; bases outside gene matches: 7. DNA for the CDR3: TGTGCCAGCAGCGTCGCCGGGACAGGGGTAGATGGCTACACCTTC. It codes for CASSVAGTGVDGYTF.

V and J are TRBV7-9 and TRBJ1-1, with D unclear. V dropped 5 bases and J dropped 2 bases, with 12 bases sitting between them. The germline V gene has CDR1 SEHNR and CDR2 FQNEAQ (reference sequence). CDR3 length equals 14 residues. This CDR3 reads CASSRRDTNTEAFF. The CDR3 DNA reads TGTGCCAGCAGCCGGCGAGACACAAACACTGAAGCTTTCTTT.

This chain uses TRBV11-1 with TRBJ2-2; D may be TRBD1 (6 bases). Deletions cut 3 bases from V and 0 bases from J, with 20 bases between. In germline, CDR1 is SGHAT, CDR2 FQDESV (reference sequence). The CDR3 consists of 19 residues. The CDR3 loop reads CASSFGWMDSPTNTGELFF. Here the CDR3 DNA reads TGTGCCAGCAGCTTTGGCTGGATGGACAGCCCAACGAACACCGGGGAGCTGTTTTTT.

The V and J genes are TRBV7-9 and TRBJ2-7; D gene uncertain. Germline lookup yields CDR1 SEHNR and CDR2 FQNEAQ (reference sequence). CDR3 size: 11 residues. V was clipped by 3 bases and J by 5 bases, with 5 bases between them. The DNA for the CDR3 is TGTGCCAGCAGCTTTGACAACGAGCAGTACTTC. Residues: CASSFDNEQYF.

The chain carries TRBV6-6 and TRBJ2-3; 8 bases are a match to TRBD1. Germline V gene sequence: CDR1 MNHNY, CDR2 SVGAGI (reference sequence). This CDR3 is 14 amino acids long. V shed 5 bases and J 5 bases; nucleotides not matched to a gene: 6. The CDR3 nucleotides read TGTGCCAGCAGTCCAGGGGGCTATCAAGATACGCAGTATTTT. Translated: CASSPGGYQDTQYF.

The rearrangement links TRBV2 to TRBJ1-4; no definite D call. V was clipped by 0 bases and J by 7 bases, with 18 bases between them. This CDR3 spans 17 amino acids. Per the germline V gene, CDR1 is SNHLY and CDR2 is FYNNEI. The CDR3 sequence: CASSEAAPGRAAEKLFF. DNA for the CDR3: TGTGCCAGCAGTGAAGCCGCCCCCGGGAGGGCAGCTGAAAAACTGTTTTTT.

V gene TRBV19 combines with J gene TRBJ1-5; D gene ambiguous. Deletions cut 7 bases from V and 15 bases from J, with 16 bases between. Germline CDR1 LNHDA, CDR2 SQIVND (reference sequence). The CDR3 has 11 residues. The CDR3 nucleotides are TGTGCCAGTAATGGAGGGTGGGTTCTGCATTTT. Translating gives CASNGGWVLHF.

The rearrangement joins TRBV12-5 to TRBJ2-1, with 8 nucleotides matching TRBD1. The ends lost 3 bases at V and 5 bases at J; junction bases unmatched: 6. CDR1 is LGHNT, CDR2 FRNRAP, per germline. This CDR3 contains 15 residues. The CDR3 region has the DNA TGTGCTAGTGGTTTTTACAGGGGGGTCCACAATGAGCAGTTCTTC. It is translated as CASGFYRGVHNEQFF.

This clone was recorded only once. V gene TRBV4-1 combines with J gene TRBJ1-4, with D possibly being TRBD1 (6 bases). There are 14 residues in the CDR3. Germline CDR1 is MGHRA and CDR2 is YSYEKL. Deletions cut 0 bases from V and 7 bases from J, with 9 bases between. The DNA for the CDR3 is TGCGCCAGCAGCCAAGATCAACAGGGTGAAAAACTGTTTTTT. Protein product: CASSQDQQGEKLFF.